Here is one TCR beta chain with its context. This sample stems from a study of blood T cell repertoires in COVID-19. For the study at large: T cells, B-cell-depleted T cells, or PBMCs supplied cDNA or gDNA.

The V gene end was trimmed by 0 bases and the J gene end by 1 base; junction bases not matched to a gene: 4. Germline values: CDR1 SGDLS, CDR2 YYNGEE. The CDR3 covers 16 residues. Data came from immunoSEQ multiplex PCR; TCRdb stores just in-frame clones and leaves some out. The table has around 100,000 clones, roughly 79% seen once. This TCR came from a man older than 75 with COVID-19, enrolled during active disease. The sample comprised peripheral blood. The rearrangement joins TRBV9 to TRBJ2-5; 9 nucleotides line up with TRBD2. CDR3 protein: CASSVGASGVQETQYF. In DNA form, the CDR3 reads TGTGCCAGCAGCGTAGGGGCTAGCGGGGTCCAAGAGACCCAGTACTTC.